This record concerns one TCR beta chain sequence. No antigen is known for it. The record originates from a study of cytomegalovirus exposure and HLA in healthy donors. As for the study in general: Genotyping of 300 to 450 donors showed that over 65% belonged to the Caucasian-associated ancestry cluster. Overall study results and limits: Per published reports, the classifier diagnosed cytomegalovirus status with high specificity and sensitivity. The listing of 150 to 200 TCR beta chains classed them as cytomegalovirus-associated. The study had only CMV serostatus as immune exposure information.

It was with 60 Vbeta and 13 Jbeta primers that the PCR ran. Repertoires were generated with immunoSEQ multiplex PCR, while TCRdb's copy carries only in-frame clones and drops some. The table shows fewer than 140,000 clones, with over 70% occurring only once. CDR3 length: 14 amino acids. Trimming took 6 bases from V and 4 from J; bases not matched to a gene: 4. The V gene's germline CDR1 is MDHEN and CDR2 SYDVKM. Sequencing was carried out using PBMCs. The chain joins TRBV28 to TRBJ1-5; 9 nucleotides line up with TRBD1. The clonotype was recovered from a male donor in good health and CMV-seropositive. CDR3 DNA sequence: TGTGCCAGCAGAGCGGGACAGGGAAATCAGCCCCAGCATTTT. It encodes CASRAGQGNQPQHF.